This paragraph reports one T cell receptor (beta chain). This receptor's antigen is unknown. Base qualities were left out, and no much larger clone turns up one base away. The library came from RACE. Sequencing was carried out with a NextSeq 500. During library preparation, unique molecular identifiers were attached to individual cDNA molecules so that TCRs could be counted quantitatively and reproducibly. For every blood RNA sample, sequencing covered both the TCR alpha and TCR beta chains. Concerning the study's data processing: Samples had a median of roughly 87,000 TCRs, with a range from about 20,000 to 690,600. V, J and CDR3 annotation of the TCR reads was performed with the Decombinator software suite. To make PS versus PT1 abundance plots, every sample was subsampled to the same number of TCRs (28,000). Expanded TCRs were defined as absent before sensitization and observed at least eight times at the 2-week time point. The public reads were run again by TCRdb, first through fastp at Q25 and then through MiXCR, and only productive beta chains were kept. Identical CDR3 proteins give one entry, which carries the most common genes and DNA. The V and J calls and clone size are TCRdb's, not the authors'. For this sample there are 150,000 to 200,000 distinct CDR3 sequences; around 30% appear just once. Jointly, the top ten make up roughly 3% of the sample.

CDR1 and CDR2 (MNHEY, SMNVEV) derive from the germline V gene (reference sequence). The cysteine opens and the phenylalanine closes a CDR3 of 15 amino acids. The retained sequence is limited to the CDR3, 45 bases, with the frame set at the first base. Here V drops 5 bases and J drops 9 bases, and the junction holds 10 bases not matched to any gene. Sample time point, as interpreted from the label and publication: pre-sensitization, week 0. Per the publication, the treatment or condition label means: therapeutic diphenylcyclopropenone sensitization with weekly scalp DPC. At every patch-test visit, the blood draw took place before the patch test was put on. Patients were considered eligible if aged 18 to 70, diagnosed with alopecia and deemed suitable for DPC therapy, and patients were excluded if pregnant. Total RNA was extracted from unfractionated whole blood collected in Tempus Blood RNA tubes.

The data were obtained in a study of human T cells and chemical hapten exposure (dated by TCRdb to the early 2020s). Context from the whole study: For sensitization, 2% DPC in acetone was applied to a roughly 2 cm by roughly 2 cm area of upper inner arm skin. The libraries were sequenced as a pool, and the TCR yield per sample differed mostly because of small variations in library volumes within the pool. Blood was sampled from patients pre-sensitization (week 0) and at 2, 6 and about 24 weeks after DPC sensitization. Patch testing was done on the upper back using Finn chambers containing 0.01% DPC, and results were scored after 6 days according to International Contact Dermatitis Research Group standards. Weekly therapeutic DPC doses were additionally applied to the scalp of patients throughout the roughly 23-week study period. About 30 alopecia patients provided blood for TCR sequencing at one to four time points (pre-sensitization, 2, 6 and 24 weeks). Alopecia areata with under or over 50% scalp involvement, alopecia totalis and alopecia universalis were represented in the patient cohort, which was mostly female. Peripheral blood TCR repertoire changes were tracked in vivo in alopecia patients during primary and secondary sensitization to the hapten diphenylcyclopropenone (DPC).

Broader findings and caveats from the paper: Because every patient had alopecia, a presumed autoimmune disease, the patients' immune response might differ from that of healthy individuals. The number of PT1 expanded TCRs positively correlated with patch test score, significant at thresholds 8, 16 and 32 but not 4. Repeated subsampling changed both the strength of the expansion versus patch-test correlation and the threshold at which that correlation became significant. Expanded TCRs formed significantly more large CDR3 similarity clusters than pre-sensitization or healthy control sets, consistent with antigen-driven responses. DPC sensitization did not change the number of TCRs with a frequency above 1 in 1000, and there was no evidence of changes in global repertoire structure.

The chain joins TRBV27 to TRBJ1-6; TRBD1 aligns with 7 central bases. The receptor was derived from a woman aged 25 to 39 with alopecia areata. Some clones in this sample may be carry-over from other donors' samples. The sample here was whole blood, taken in connection with sensitization to the hapten diphenylcyclopropenone (DPC). This receptor has the CDR3 CASSPGQEPLSPLHF. DNA sequence: TGTGCCAGCAGTCCCGGACAGGAGCCCCTTTCACCCCTCCACTTT.